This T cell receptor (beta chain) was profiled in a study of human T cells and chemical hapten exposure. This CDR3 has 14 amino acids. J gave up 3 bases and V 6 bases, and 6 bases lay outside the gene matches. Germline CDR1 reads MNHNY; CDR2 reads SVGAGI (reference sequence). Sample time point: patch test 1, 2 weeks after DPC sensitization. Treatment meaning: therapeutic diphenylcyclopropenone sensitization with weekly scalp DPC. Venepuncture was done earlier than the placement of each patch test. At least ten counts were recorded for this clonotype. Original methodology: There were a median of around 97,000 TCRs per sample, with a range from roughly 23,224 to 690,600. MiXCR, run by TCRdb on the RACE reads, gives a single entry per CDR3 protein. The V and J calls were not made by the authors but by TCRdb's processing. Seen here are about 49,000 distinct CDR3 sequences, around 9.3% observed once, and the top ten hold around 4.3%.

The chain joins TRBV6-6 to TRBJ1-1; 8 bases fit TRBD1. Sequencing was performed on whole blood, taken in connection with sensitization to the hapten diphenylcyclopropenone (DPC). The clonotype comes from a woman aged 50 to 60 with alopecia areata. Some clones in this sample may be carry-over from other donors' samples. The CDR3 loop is CASRDRDEDTEAFF. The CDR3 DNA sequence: TGTGCCAGCAGGGACAGGGACGAGGACACTGAAGCTTTCTTT.